What follows is one T cell receptor beta chain and its context. Its antigen remains undetermined. No per-base quality is available; no much larger clone lies one base away. The time point label, as the study defines it: cells obtained before transplantation from donor or recipient. CD3+CD4+ and CD3+CD8+ populations were FACS-sorted from unstimulated pre-transplant donor and recipient cells taken from spleen or lymph nodes. Ends trimmed: V by 4 bases, J by 2 bases; bases unmatched to a gene: 6. There are 16 amino acids in the CDR3, from cysteine to phenylalanine inclusive. The CDR3 DNA has 48 bases and is translated from base 1. Per the germline V gene, SNHLY is the CDR1 and FYNNEI is the CDR2. The data stem from a study of graft-versus-host responses after intestinal transplantation (dated by TCRdb to the early 2020s). Describing the broader study: Multivisceral, liver-intestinal, or isolated intestinal transplants were received by the recipients. Donor T cell macrochimerism was defined as a peak of at least 4% donor T cells among recipient peripheral blood mononuclear cells. Every recipient was given anti-thymocyte globulin induction, then maintenance tacrolimus and steroids for about three years. Instead of going to the commercial service, samples from three later patients were sequenced in-house on an Illumina MiSeq and processed with MiXCR. Of the roughly 25 intestinal transplant recipients enrolled in the cohort, one of whom was a retransplant, a few patients without pretransplant specimens were excluded. Bulk TCR-beta CDR3 sequencing was used to track graft-versus-host and host-versus-graft alloreactive T cell clones in the graft, circulation and bone marrow after intestinal transplantation. To identify alloreactive clones, pre-transplant mixed lymphocyte reaction products were sequenced and then compared with unstimulated pre-transplant donor and recipient T cells.

Points the paper makes about the study in general: GvH clones were found in recipient bone marrow, and some of the GvH clones appeared earlier in ileal mucosa or blood, which is consistent with an intestinal mucosal origin. The conclusions were limited by the relatively low number and heterogeneity of the intestinal transplant patients. Early after transplant, peak levels of circulating GvH clones were found to be associated with declines in HvG clones. High GvH to HvG T cell clonal ratios were observed in the allografts of patients with donor T cell macrochimerism.

Library generation was performed with the immunoSEQ multiplex PCR assay. For most patients, genomic DNA was isolated with the Qiagen DNeasy Blood and Tissue Kit and sent frozen to Adaptive Biotechnologies for TCR sequencing. For most patients, genomic DNA was subjected to high-throughput TCR-beta CDR3 sequencing by Adaptive Biotechnologies. As for the authors' bioinformatics: TCR sequencing data for roughly 18 patients were retrieved from Adaptive's ImmunoSEQ software; a few other patients were processed with MiXCR and VDJtools. To correct CD4 versus CD8 sorting errors, any sequence found in both subsets at a frequency ratio below 5:1 was removed. CDR3 nucleotide sequences shared between donor and recipient were removed because their origin could not be assigned. To count as alloreactive, a clone needed at least 2-fold expansion over unstimulated cells and a minimum CFSE-low frequency of 0.002% (template counts) or 0.001% (read counts). Clones were considered mappable if detected in sequenced pre-transplant spleen, lymph node, or MLR CFSE-low populations of the donor or recipient. Cumulative frequency of alloreactive clones was calculated as a percentage of all sequences weighted by copy number. This immuneACCESS table, as held by TCRdb, lists in-frame sequences with V and J called but not all clones. Of the missing ones, under half trace to an unresolved V gene in checked studies; the others have no known cause. V and J calls and clone size are as listed in that table; D and trimming were resolved from the DNA. The sample has some 80,000 clones on record, about 91% of them singletons. Of the sample, 7% to 8.5% falls within the top ten clones.

The material sequenced was unstimulated CD8+ T cells sorted from spleen or lymph node cells, taken before transplant. The receptor was derived from a human donor who was the organ donor for an intestinal transplant. The chain is made from TRBV2 and TRBJ2-3; 10 bases in between match TRBD1. The CDR3 in this case is CASSARQGAYTDTQYF. At the DNA level, the sequence is TGTGCCAGCAGTGCCCGACAGGGGGCTTACACAGATACGCAGTATTTT.